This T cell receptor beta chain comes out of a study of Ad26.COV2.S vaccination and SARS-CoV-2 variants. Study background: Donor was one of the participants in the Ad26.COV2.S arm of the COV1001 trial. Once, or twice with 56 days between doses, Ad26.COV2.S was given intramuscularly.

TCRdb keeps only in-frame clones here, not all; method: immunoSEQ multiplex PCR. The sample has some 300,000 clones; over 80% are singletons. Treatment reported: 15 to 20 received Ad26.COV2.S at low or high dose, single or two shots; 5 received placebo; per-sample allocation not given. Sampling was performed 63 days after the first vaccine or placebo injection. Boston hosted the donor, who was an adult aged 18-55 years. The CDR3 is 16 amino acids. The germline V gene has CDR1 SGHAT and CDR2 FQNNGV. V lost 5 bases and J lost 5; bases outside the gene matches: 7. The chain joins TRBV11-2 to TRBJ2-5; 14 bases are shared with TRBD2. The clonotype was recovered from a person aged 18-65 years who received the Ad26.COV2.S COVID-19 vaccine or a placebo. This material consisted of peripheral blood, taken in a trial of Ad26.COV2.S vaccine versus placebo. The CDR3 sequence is CASSVRLAGGPETQYF. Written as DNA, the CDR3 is TGTGCCAGCAGCGTAAGACTAGCGGGGGGGCCGGAGACCCAGTACTTC.